Each of the 30 T cell receptor beta chains below was sequenced from the same sample in a study of shared clonotypes between healthy human individuals. Using immunoSEQ multiplex PCR, the repertoire was profiled, and TCRdb retains in-frame clones only, with some absent. The repertoire holds around 440,000 clones, roughly three quarters seen once, with more than 10% in the top ten. Source material: PBMCs. The receptor set was obtained from a woman between 40 and 50 years old in good health. Some clones in this sample may be carry-over from other donors' samples.

This rearrangement joins TRBV7-9 to TRBJ2-1; 12 bases are shared with TRBD2. Germline V CDR1 and CDR2: SEHNR, FQNEAQ (reference sequence). The trim removed 5 bases at V and 9 bases at J, leaving 11 bases unmatched. The CDR3 totals 16 residues. The CDR3 here is CASSQLASGRAFEQFF. The CDR3 nucleotides read TGTGCCAGCAGCCAACTGGCTAGCGGGAGGGCCTTTGAGCAGTTCTTC.

A word on this clone: The junction differs from germline at one of its ends, possibly a read error. The same CDR3 can be traced to other DNA sequences in this sample. J is TRBJ2-7 and V is TRBV7-2, with D uncertain. The CDR3 length is 12 residues. The germline CDR1 and CDR2 sequences are SGHTA and FQGNSA. In DNA, the CDR3 is TGTGCCAGCAGAGGACGAATCTACGAGCAGTACTTT. Its translation is CASRGRIYEQYF.

About this clone itself: The same CDR3 also results from other DNA sequences found in this sample. The chain uses TRBV30 and TRBJ1-5; possibly TRBD1 for D (6 bases). Germline values: CDR1 GTSNPN, CDR2 SVGIG (reference sequence). This CDR3 is built from 13 residues. V was pared by 0 bases and J by 4 bases, with 7 bases between. CDR3 coding DNA: TGTGCCTGGAGTGTACAGGGTAATCAGCCCCAGCATTTT. Protein product: CAWSVQGNQPQHF.

V and J are TRBV10-2 and TRBJ1-2; D remains ambiguous. There are 15 residues in the CDR3. Trimming stripped 3 bases from V and 7 bases from J, with 18 bases between. CDR1 is WSHSY and CDR2 is SAAADI in the germline V gene. CDR3 in DNA: TGCGCCAGCAGTGACTCACGATTCTCTCGGGCTGGCTACACCTTC. This codes for CASSDSRFSRAGYTF.

The chain combines TRBV5-1 with TRBJ2-3; the D gene is possibly TRBD2 (6 bases). This CDR3 is built from 15 residues. V lost 0 bases, J lost 4 bases, and 12 bases lay in between. Germline values: CDR1 SGHRS, CDR2 YFSETQ. DNA of the CDR3: TGCGCCAGCAGCTTGGCCGGGGGAATCGCAGATACGCAGTATTTT. Amino acid sequence: CASSLAGGIADTQYF.

This clone has just one count. The chain has TRBV19 and TRBJ2-4; a possible D gene is TRBD2 (5 bases). In germline, CDR1 is LNHDA, CDR2 SQIVND (reference sequence). The CDR3 has 15 amino acids. The V and J ends lost 5 bases and 3 bases respectively, with 14 bases between them. CDR3 loop: CASSGLFDGKNIQYF. For the CDR3, the DNA is TGTGCCAGTAGTGGACTTTTCGATGGCAAAAACATTCAGTACTTC.

This clone has only a few counts. The chain carries TRBV9 and TRBJ2-5; no definite D call. Germline loops: CDR1 SGDLS, CDR2 YYNGEE. Trimming cost V 0 bases and J 1 base, with 7 bases left between them. CDR3 length: 14 amino acids. This CDR3 is CASSVGVSQETQYF. CDR3 bases: TGTGCCAGCAGCGTAGGTGTCTCCCAAGAGACCCAGTACTTC.

V gene TRBV28 combines with J gene TRBJ1-4; the match to TRBD1 covers 11 bases. This CDR3 has 14 residues. The germline V gene encodes CDR1 MDHEN and CDR2 SYDVKM. V lost 5 bases to trimming and J lost 6 bases; unmatched junction nucleotides: 2. CDR3 loop: CASSGQGAHEKLFF. As DNA, the CDR3 is TGTGCCAGCAGTGGACAGGGGGCGCATGAAAAACTGTTTTTT.

This clone appeared once. Only one base separates this from a far larger clonotype, so it likely reflects a read error. The V call is TRBV30, the J call TRBJ2-2; TRBD1 is a possible D gene (6 bases). The CDR3 extends over 11 amino acids. Looked up from germline, CDR1 is GTSNPN and CDR2 is SVGIG (reference sequence). In nucleotides, the CDR3 is TGTGCCACAGGGAACATCGGGGAGCTGTTTTTT. The encoded protein is CATGNIGELFF. Drawing the rest from reference TRBV30 and TRBJ2-2, the complete variable domain is SQTIHQWPATLVQPVGSPLSLECTVEGTSNPNLYWYRQAAGRGLQLLFYSVGIGQISSEVPQNLSASRPQDRQFILSSKKLLLSDSGFYLCATGNIGELFFGEGSRLTVL.

The J gene is TRBJ2-1, the V gene TRBV7-9, with D perhaps being TRBD1 or TRBD2 (5 bases each). The V end lost 6 bases, the J end lost 8 bases, and 20 bases lay between the germline ends. The germline gives CDR1 SEHNR, CDR2 FQNEAQ (reference sequence). The CDR3 totals 15 residues. The CDR3 DNA reads as TGTGCCAGCAGTCGAGCCGGGACCAAAATAGATGAGCAGTTCTTC. Translating it yields CASSRAGTKIDEQFF.

The CDR3 DNA is TGTGCCAGCTCCCCCTTGCGGGAGGGATCGAACACTGAAGCTTTCTTT. Encoded protein: CASSPLREGSNTEAFF. J is TRBJ1-1 and V is TRBV18; D uncertain. Germline CDR1 is KGHSH and CDR2 is LQKENI. The CDR3 has 16 residues. With 6 bases removed from V and 1 base from J, the gap between germline ends came to 18 bases. Based on the CDR3 plus reference TRBV18 and TRBJ1-1, the full variable domain is NAGVMQNPRHLVRRRGQEARLRCSPMKGHSHVYWYRQLPEEGLKFMVYLQKENIIDESGMPKERFSAEFPKEGPSILRIQQVVRGDSAAYFCASSPLREGSNTEAFFGQGTRLTVV.

In regard to this clone: Since a far larger clone is one base different, this is likely a read error. The chain carries TRBV29-1 and TRBJ2-5, with TRBD2 identical over 8 bases. The CDR3 extends over 14 amino acids. Germline V lookup: CDR1 SQVTM, CDR2 ANQGSEA. DNA for the CDR3: TGCAGCGTTGAACTCGGGAGGGGTCAAGAGACCCGGTACTTC. As protein: CSVELGRGQETRYF.

This clone appeared a few times. The chain employs TRBV4-1 and TRBJ1-4; possible D gene TRBD1, 5 bases. The CDR3 length is 15 residues. Germline CDR1 reads MGHRA; CDR2 reads YSYEKL. Trimming removed 5 bases from V and 3 bases from J, with 13 bases in between. CDR3 sequence (DNA): TGCGCCAGCAGCTCATGGGGGTCGGCTAATGAAAAACTGTTTTTT. Translated, it gives CASSSWGSANEKLFF.

The V gene is TRBV7-3, the J gene TRBJ2-1, with D possibly being TRBD1 (5 bases). This CDR3 has 14 residues. Germline loops: CDR1 SGHTA, CDR2 FQGTGA. V dropped 2 bases and J dropped 8 bases, with 13 bases sitting between them. CDR3 in DNA: TGTGCCAGCAGCTTACAGGGTAGTTTCGATGAGCAGTTCTTC. This sequence encodes CASSLQGSFDEQFF.

The chain combines TRBV7-3 with TRBJ2-2; D is ambiguous. Looked up from germline, CDR1 is SGHTA and CDR2 is FQGTGA. CDR3 length: 14 amino acids. With 0 bases removed from V and 3 bases from J, the gap between germline ends came to 5 bases. The CDR3 is CASSLTPHTGELFF. In nucleotides, the CDR3 is TGTGCCAGCAGCTTAACCCCCCACACCGGGGAGCTGTTTTTT. The entire variable domain, with the rest obtained from reference TRBV7-3 and TRBJ2-2, is as follows: GAGVSQTPSNKVTEKGKYVELRCDPISGHTALYWYRQSLGQGPEFLIYFQGTGAADDSGLPNDRFFAVRPEGSVSTLKIQRTERGDSAVYLCASSLTPHTGELFFGEGSRLTVL.

The chain uses TRBV5-8 and TRBJ2-5; D is possibly TRBD2 (6 bases). This CDR3 spans 14 amino acids. Trimming shortened V by 6 bases and J by 1 base, and 13 bases separated the two germline ends. The V gene's germline CDR1 is SGHTS and CDR2 YDEGEE. The CDR3 sequence is CASTPGVRQETQYF. The CDR3 bases are TGTGCCAGCACCCCGGGAGTTCGCCAAGAGACCCAGTACTTC. The complete variable domain, with remaining parts taken from reference TRBV5-8 and TRBJ2-5, reads EAGVTQSPTHLIKTRGQQATLRCSPISGHTSVYWYQQALGLGLQFLLWYDEGEERNRGNFPPRFSGRQFPNYSSELNVNALELEDSALYLCASTPGVRQETQYFGPGTRLLVL.

Remarks on this clone: A far bigger clonotype differs at one base, so this is likely a read error. The sample contains more than one DNA sequence encoding this CDR3. The rearrangement uses TRBV2 and TRBJ1-4, with D possibly TRBD1 on 5 matching bases. This CDR3 comprises 13 residues. Germline values: CDR1 SNHLY, CDR2 FYNNEI. Trimming removed 1 base at V and 11 bases at J, with 11 bases between. This CDR3 reads CASSEGDSQKLFF. The CDR3, as DNA: TGTGCCAGCAGTGAAGGTGACAGTCAGAAACTGTTTTTT.

This clone was recorded a few times. The V call is TRBV9, the J call TRBJ1-2, with D hard to call. V was clipped by 0 bases and J by 4 bases, with 10 bases between them. Germline V lookup: CDR1 SGDLS, CDR2 YYNGEE. This CDR3 is 14 amino acids long. In DNA, the CDR3 is TGTGCCAGCAGCGTAGCCCAACCAGGCTATGGCTACACCTTC. Its protein product is CASSVAQPGYGYTF.

The rearrangement links TRBV6-4 to TRBJ2-6, with 10 bases that match TRBD1. CDR3 length: 16 amino acids. CDR1 MRHNA and CDR2 SNTAGT come from the germline V gene. Germline trimming cut 4 bases from V and 2 bases from J; bases unmatched to any gene: 2. The DNA for the CDR3 is TGTGCCAGCAGTGCCGGGACAGGGGCTGGGGCCAACGTCCTGACTTTC. Encoded protein: CASSAGTGAGANVLTF.

Only a few counts were recorded for this clone. The rearrangement uses TRBV4-2 and TRBJ2-2; 9 bases line up with TRBD2. V lost 4 bases and J lost 5; bases outside the gene matches: 8. The CDR3 runs 16 residues. Germline-derived CDR1 and CDR2 are LGHNA and YNFKEQ. Here the CDR3 reads CASSRGTSLGTGELFF. The CDR3 bases are TGTGCCAGCAGCCGAGGGACTAGCCTTGGGACCGGGGAGCTGTTTTTT.

The chain uses TRBV6-6 and TRBJ1-2; tentatively, D is TRBD1 (5 bases). The CDR3 is 14 amino acids. Germline assignment: CDR1 MNHNY and CDR2 SVGAGI (reference sequence). Between the trimmed V and J ends, which lost 0 bases and 2 bases, there was a span of 7 bases. The CDR3 DNA sequence: TGTGCCAGCAGTTACTCGGGGGGGAACTATGGCTACACCTTC. Amino acids: CASSYSGGNYGYTF.

The chain carries TRBV4-1 and TRBJ2-7; D perhaps matches TRBD1 (6 bases). Looked up from germline, CDR1 is MGHRA and CDR2 is YSYEKL. Trimming removed 6 bases at V and 0 bases at J, with 18 bases between. The CDR3 runs 16 residues. CDR3 sequence (DNA): TGCGCCAGCAGTATCCAGACAGGTATAAACTCCTACGAGCAGTACTTC. This translates into CASSIQTGINSYEQYF.

This clone has at least ten counts. The V gene is TRBV4-2, the J gene TRBJ2-6; D is ambiguous. The CDR3 contains 17 residues. Looked up from germline, CDR1 is LGHNA and CDR2 is YNFKEQ. Trimming took off 8 bases at V and 0 bases at J, with 17 bases between the two ends. CDR3 residues: CASVRSETSSGANVLTF. The CDR3 DNA sequence: TGTGCCAGCGTAAGGAGCGAAACCTCCTCTGGGGCCAACGTCCTGACTTTC.

This clone was seen at least ten times. Additional DNA sequences in this sample encode the identical CDR3. Written as DNA, the CDR3 is TGTGCCAGCAGAGGAAATAGCAATCAGCCCCAGCATTTT. It encodes CASRGNSNQPQHF. V is TRBV6-5 and J is TRBJ1-5; D is uncertain. Trimming cost V 6 bases and J 0 bases, with 6 bases left between them. The germline V gene encodes CDR1 MNHEY and CDR2 SVGAGI. The CDR3 extends over 13 amino acids.

This clone has a count of ten or more. The V and J genes are TRBV18 and TRBJ2-1; D might be TRBD1 or TRBD2, each matching 5 bases. V was pared by 4 bases and J by 12 bases, with 13 bases between. This CDR3 is 12 amino acids long. Germline V lookup: CDR1 KGHSH, CDR2 LQKENI. The CDR3 DNA reads TGTGCCAGCTCACGGGACCCTCAAGGGCAGTTCTTC. Protein sequence: CASSRDPQGQFF.

This clone was counted a few times. The V and J genes are TRBV1 and TRBJ2-7; TRBD2, as called in the table, went unchecked against the DNA. TRBV1 is labeled a pseudogene. The CDR3 covers 15 residues. The CDR3 nucleotides are TGCACCAGCAGCCAAGATTTGGCTAGCGGTTACGAGCAGTACTTC. It specifies CTSSQDLASGYEQYF.

V is TRBV18 and J is TRBJ2-7, with D uncertain. Germline CDR1 and CDR2: KGHSH and LQKENI. Trimming took 3 bases from V and 4 from J, leaving 13 bases between them. This CDR3 spans 14 amino acids. CDR3 nucleotide sequence: TGTGCCAGCTCACCTATTGACGGAACGTACGAGCAGTACTTC. Protein: CASSPIDGTYEQYF.

The rearrangement links TRBV18 to TRBJ2-7, with TRBD1 identical over 7 bases. Germline CDR1 is KGHSH and CDR2 is LQKENI. The ends lost 3 bases at V and 2 bases at J; junction bases unmatched: 7. This CDR3 has 15 residues. DNA of the CDR3: TGTGCCAGCTCACCTTACAGGGGACCAGCCTACGAGCAGTACTTC. This translates into CASSPYRGPAYEQYF.

In nucleotides, the CDR3 is TGTGCCTGGAGCGCTGACAGGGGGAATTATGGCTACACCTTC. Its translation is CAWSADRGNYGYTF. The genes are TRBV30 and TRBJ1-2, with 9 bases identical to TRBD1. V lost 3 bases to trimming and J lost 5 bases; unmatched junction nucleotides: 7. This CDR3 is built from 14 residues. The V gene's germline CDR1 is GTSNPN and CDR2 SVGIG (reference sequence).

The V call is TRBV2, the J call TRBJ2-5, with D maybe TRBD1 (7 bases). The germline V and J ends were trimmed by 6 bases and 8 bases, with 16 bases remaining between them. Germline CDR1 is SNHLY and CDR2 is FYNNEI. This CDR3 comprises 13 residues. The CDR3 sequence: CASRQGLGGTQYF. In nucleotides, the CDR3 is TGTGCCAGCAGACAGGGGCTCGGGGGAACCCAGTACTTC.